This T cell receptor (beta chain) was captured by sequencing in a study of T-cell reconstitution after alpha-beta-depleted transplantation in children. This clonotype appeared a few times. A TCRbeta library incorporating unique molecular identifiers was prepared. TCRdb recomputed calls from the PCR reads with MiXCR, one row per CDR3 protein. Seen here are about 500,000 distinct CDR3 sequences, approximately 29% observed once, and the top ten hold under 3%. V lost 4 bases and J lost 3, with 18 bases in between. CDR1 is KGHSH and CDR2 is LQKENI in the germline V gene. The CDR3 spans 16 residues. The starting material was PBMCs from the stem cell graft donor, obtained from the stem cell graft. V is TRBV18 and J is TRBJ1-1; the D is unclear. This sequence originates from a human donor who donated a stem cell graft to a child with aplastic anemia. In DNA form, the CDR3 reads TGTGCCAGCTCACTCCCCGCCAGGCCCTCTGACACTGAAGCTTTCTTT. Translating gives CASSLPARPSDTEAFF.